What follows are 2 T cell receptor beta chains derived from one specimen sequenced in a study of blood T cell repertoires in COVID-19. TCRdb's copy holds only in-frame clones and misses some; the assay was immunoSEQ multiplex PCR. The data contain approximately 23,000 clones, around 90% of them seen just once; the ten biggest clones take up around 2.9%. The sample consisted of peripheral blood. These receptors originate from an older man with acute or convalescent COVID-19.

This sequence joins TRBV7-2 and TRBJ2-2, with D perhaps TRBD1 (5 bases). The CDR3 loop spans 15 amino acids. Trimming removed 0 bases from V and 4 bases from J, with 9 bases in between. Germline CDR1 SGHTA, CDR2 FQGNSA. CDR3 protein: CASSLARVATGELFF. The DNA for the CDR3 is TGTGCCAGCAGCTTAGCCAGGGTAGCCACCGGGGAGCTGTTTTTT.

CDR3 bases: TGTGCCAGCAGCTTAAGTAGCGGGGGGGCAGATACGCAGTATTTT. Translated: CASSLSSGGADTQYF. The V and J genes are TRBV13 and TRBJ2-3, with 11 nucleotides matching TRBD2. CDR1 and CDR2 (germline): PRHDT, FYEKMQ (reference sequence). J gave up 4 bases and V 2 bases, and 2 bases lay outside the gene matches. This CDR3 is built from 15 residues.